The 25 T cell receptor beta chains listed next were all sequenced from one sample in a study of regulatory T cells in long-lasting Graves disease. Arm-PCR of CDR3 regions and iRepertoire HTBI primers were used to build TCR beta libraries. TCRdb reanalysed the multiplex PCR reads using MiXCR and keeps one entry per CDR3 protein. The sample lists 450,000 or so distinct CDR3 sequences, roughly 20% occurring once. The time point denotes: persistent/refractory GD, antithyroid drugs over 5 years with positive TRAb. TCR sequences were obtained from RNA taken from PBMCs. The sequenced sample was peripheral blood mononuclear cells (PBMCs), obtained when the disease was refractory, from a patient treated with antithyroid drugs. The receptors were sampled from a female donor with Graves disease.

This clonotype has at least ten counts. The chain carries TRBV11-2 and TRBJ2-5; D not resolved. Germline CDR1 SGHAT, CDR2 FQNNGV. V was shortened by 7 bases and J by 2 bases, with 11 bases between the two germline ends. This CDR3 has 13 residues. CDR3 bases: TGTGCCAGCACCGCGCTCCCTCAAGAGACCCAGTACTTC. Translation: CASTALPQETQYF.

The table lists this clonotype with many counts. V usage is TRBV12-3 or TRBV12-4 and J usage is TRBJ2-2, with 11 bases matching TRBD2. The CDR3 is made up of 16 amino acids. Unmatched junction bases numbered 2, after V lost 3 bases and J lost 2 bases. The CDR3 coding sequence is TGTGCCAGCAGTTTTACTAGCGGGGGAAACACCGGGGAGCTGTTTTTT. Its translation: CASSFTSGGNTGELFF.

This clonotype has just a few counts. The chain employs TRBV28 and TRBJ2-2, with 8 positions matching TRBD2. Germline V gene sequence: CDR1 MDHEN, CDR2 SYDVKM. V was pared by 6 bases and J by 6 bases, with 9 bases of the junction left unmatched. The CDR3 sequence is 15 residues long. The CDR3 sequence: CASRIGGGSAGELFF. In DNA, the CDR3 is TGTGCCAGCAGGATCGGGGGGGGTTCGGCCGGGGAGCTGTTTTTT.

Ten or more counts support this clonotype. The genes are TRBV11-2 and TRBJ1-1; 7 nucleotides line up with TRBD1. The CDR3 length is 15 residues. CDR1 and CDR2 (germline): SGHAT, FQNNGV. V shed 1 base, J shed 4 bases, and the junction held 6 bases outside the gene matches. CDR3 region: CASSLGKGAVTEAFF. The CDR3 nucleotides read TGTGCCAGCAGCTTAGGCAAGGGGGCCGTCACTGAAGCTTTCTTT.

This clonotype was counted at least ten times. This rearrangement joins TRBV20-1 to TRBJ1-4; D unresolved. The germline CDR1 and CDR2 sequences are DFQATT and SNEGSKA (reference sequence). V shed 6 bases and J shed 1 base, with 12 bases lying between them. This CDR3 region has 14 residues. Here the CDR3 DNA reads TGCAGTGCCCTCCCCACTTTAACTAATGAAAAACTGTTTTTT. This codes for CSALPTLTNEKLFF.

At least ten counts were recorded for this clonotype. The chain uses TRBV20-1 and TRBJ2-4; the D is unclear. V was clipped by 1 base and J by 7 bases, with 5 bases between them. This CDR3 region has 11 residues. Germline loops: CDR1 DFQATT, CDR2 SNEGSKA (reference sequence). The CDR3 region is CSARVGNIQYF. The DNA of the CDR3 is TGCAGTGCTAGAGTGGGTAACATTCAGTACTTC.

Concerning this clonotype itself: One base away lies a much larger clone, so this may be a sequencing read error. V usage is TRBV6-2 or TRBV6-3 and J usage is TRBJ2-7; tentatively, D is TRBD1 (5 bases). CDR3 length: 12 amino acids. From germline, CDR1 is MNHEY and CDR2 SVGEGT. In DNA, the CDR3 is TGTGCCAGTAACCCCCCAGGGTTCGAGCAGTGCTTC. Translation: CASNPPGFEQCF.

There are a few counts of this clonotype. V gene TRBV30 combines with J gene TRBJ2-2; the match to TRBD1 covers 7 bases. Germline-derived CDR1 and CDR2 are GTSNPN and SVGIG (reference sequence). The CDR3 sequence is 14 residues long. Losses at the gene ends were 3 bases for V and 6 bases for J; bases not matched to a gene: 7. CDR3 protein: CAWRKTGEAGELFF. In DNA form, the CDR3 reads TGTGCCTGGAGGAAAACAGGGGAAGCCGGGGAGCTGTTTTTT.

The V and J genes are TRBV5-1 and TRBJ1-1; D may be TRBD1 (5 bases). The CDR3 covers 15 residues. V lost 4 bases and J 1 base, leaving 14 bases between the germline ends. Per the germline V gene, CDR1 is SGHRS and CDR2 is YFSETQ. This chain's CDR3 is CASSPLGDSNTEAFF. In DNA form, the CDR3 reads TGCGCCAGCAGCCCCTTGGGGGACTCGAACACTGAAGCTTTCTTT.

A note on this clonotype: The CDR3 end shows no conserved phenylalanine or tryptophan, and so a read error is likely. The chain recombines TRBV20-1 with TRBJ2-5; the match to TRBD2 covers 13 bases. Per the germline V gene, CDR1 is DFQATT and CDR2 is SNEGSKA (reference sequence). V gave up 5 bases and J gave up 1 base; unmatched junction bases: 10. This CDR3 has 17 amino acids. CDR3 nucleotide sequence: TGCAGTGCTTTCGATGGACTAGCGGGAGCCTTCCAAGAGACCCAGTACTCC. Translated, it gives CSAFDGLAGAFQETQYS.

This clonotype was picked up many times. DNA of the CDR3: TGCAGCGTTGAAGGACTTGACAGGGACGAAGAGACCCAGTACTTC. It translates to CSVEGLDRDEETQYF. This rearrangement joins TRBV29-1 to TRBJ2-5; 7 bases agree with TRBD1. Germline V CDR1 and CDR2: SQVTM, ANQGSEA. CDR3 size: 15 residues. Trimming removed 1 base from V and 3 bases from J; junction bases left unmatched: 8. Filled out from reference TRBV29-1 and TRBJ2-5, the complete variable domain reads SAVISQKPSRDICQRGTSLTIQCQVDSQVTMMFWYRQQPGQSLTLIATANQGSEATYESGFVIDKFPISRPNLTFSTLTVSNMSPEDSSIYLCSVEGLDRDEETQYFGPGTRLLVL.

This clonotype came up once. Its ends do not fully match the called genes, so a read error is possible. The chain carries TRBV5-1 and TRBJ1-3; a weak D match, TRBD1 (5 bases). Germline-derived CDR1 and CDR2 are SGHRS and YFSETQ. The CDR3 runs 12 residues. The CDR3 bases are TGCGCCAGCAGCGATGGGGGAAACACCAAATATTTT. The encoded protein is CASSDGGNTKYF.

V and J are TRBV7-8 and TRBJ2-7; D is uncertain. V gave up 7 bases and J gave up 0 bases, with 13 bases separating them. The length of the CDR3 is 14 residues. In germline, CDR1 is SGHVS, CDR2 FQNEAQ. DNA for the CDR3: TGTGCCAGCATCCCGCCTGAGAGCTCCTACGAGCAGTACTTC. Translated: CASIPPESSYEQYF.

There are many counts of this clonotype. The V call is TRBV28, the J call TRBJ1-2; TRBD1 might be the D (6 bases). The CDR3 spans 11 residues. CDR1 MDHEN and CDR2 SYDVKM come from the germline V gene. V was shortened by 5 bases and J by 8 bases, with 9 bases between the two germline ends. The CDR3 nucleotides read TGTGCCAGCAGTCGCGGGGGCGGCTACACCTTC. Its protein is CASSRGGGYTF.

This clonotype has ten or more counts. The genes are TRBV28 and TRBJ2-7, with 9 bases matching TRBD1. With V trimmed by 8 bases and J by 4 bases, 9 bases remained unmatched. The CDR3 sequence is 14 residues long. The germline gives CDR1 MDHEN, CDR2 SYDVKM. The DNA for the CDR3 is TGTGCCAGCGGGAGACGGGACAGGGTGTACGAGCAGTACTTC. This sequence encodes CASGRRDRVYEQYF.

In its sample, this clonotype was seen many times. The CDR3 loop is CASEQGVGVNQPQHF. CDR3 DNA sequence: TGTGCCAGCGAACAGGGTGTGGGTGTCAATCAGCCCCAGCATTTT. The rearrangement joins TRBV2 to TRBJ1-5, with D possibly matching TRBD1 (6 bases). CDR1 and CDR2 from the germline V gene are SNHLY and FYNNEI. V gave up 8 bases and J gave up 3 bases, with 17 bases separating them. CDR3 length: 15 amino acids. Together with reference TRBV2 and TRBJ1-5, the CDR3 gives the full variable domain: EPEVTQTPSHQVTQMGQEVILRCVPISNHLYFYWYRQILGQKVEFLVSFYNNEISEKSEIFDDQFSVERPDGSNFTLKIRSTKLEDSAMYFCASEQGVGVNQPQHFGDGTRLSIL.

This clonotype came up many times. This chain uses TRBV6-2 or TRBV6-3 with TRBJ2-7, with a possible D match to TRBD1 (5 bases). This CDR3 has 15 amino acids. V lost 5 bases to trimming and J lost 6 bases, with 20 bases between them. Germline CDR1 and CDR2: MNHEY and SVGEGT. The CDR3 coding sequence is TGTGCCAGCAGTGAACGTTTTGGGGCATACTCCGAGCAGTACTTC. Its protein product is CASSERFGAYSEQYF.

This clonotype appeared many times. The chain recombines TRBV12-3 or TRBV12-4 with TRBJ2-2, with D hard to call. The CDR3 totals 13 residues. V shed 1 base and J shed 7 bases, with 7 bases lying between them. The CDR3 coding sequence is TGTGCCAGCAGTTTAGGGGCCGACGGGGAGCTGTTTTTT. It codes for CASSLGADGELFF.

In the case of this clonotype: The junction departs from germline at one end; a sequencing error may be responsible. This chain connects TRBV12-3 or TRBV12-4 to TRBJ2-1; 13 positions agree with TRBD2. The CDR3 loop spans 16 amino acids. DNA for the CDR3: TGTGCCAGCAGTTTCCGACTAGCGGGAGGTAACAATGGGCAGTTCTTC. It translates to CASSFRLAGGNNGQFF.

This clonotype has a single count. The CDR3 region is CAISGRASSYNEQFF. CDR3 DNA: TGTGCCATCAGTGGGCGGGCAAGCTCCTACAATGAGCAGTTCTTC. V is TRBV10-3 and J is TRBJ2-1; the D gene is possibly TRBD2 (5 bases). From germline, CDR1 is ENHRY and CDR2 SYGVKD. The CDR3 runs 15 residues. The V end lost 4 bases, the J end lost 0 bases, and 10 bases lay between the germline ends.

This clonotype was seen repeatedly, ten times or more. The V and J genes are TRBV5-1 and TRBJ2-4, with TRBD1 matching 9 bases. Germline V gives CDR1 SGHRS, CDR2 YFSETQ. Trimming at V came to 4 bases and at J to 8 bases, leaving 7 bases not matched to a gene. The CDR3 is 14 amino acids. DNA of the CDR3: TGCGCCAGCAGCCCGGGACAGGGATCGGACATTCAGTACTTC. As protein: CASSPGQGSDIQYF.

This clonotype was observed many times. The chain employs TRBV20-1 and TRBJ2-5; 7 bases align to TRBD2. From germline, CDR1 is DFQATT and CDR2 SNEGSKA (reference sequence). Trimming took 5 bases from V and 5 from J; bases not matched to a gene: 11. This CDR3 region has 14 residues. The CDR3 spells CSAGGAGAGETQYF. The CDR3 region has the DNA TGCAGTGCTGGGGGTGCGGGAGCGGGTGAGACCCAGTACTTC.

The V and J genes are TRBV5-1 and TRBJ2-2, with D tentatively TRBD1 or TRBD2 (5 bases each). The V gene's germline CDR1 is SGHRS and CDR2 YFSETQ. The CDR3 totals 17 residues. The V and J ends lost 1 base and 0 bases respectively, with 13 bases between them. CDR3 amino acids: CASSLKGPFANTGELFF. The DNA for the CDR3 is TGCGCCAGCAGCTTGAAGGGACCATTCGCGAACACCGGGGAGCTGTTTTTT.

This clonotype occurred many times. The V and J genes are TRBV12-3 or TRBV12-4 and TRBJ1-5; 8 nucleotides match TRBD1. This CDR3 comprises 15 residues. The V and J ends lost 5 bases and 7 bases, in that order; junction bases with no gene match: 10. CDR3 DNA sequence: TGTGCCAGCAGTCAGAACAGGGGGGAAAGCCAGCCCCAGCATTTT. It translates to CASSQNRGESQPQHF.

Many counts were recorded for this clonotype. The CDR3 sequence: CASSGTGRWEQYF. CDR3 coding DNA: TGTGCCAGCTCCGGGACAGGGCGTTGGGAGCAGTACTTC. V is TRBV19 and J is TRBJ2-7; 9 nucleotides align to TRBD1. Germline CDR1 reads LNHDA; CDR2 reads SQIVND (reference sequence). The CDR3 runs 13 residues. With 9 bases clipped from V and 7 bases from J, the junction kept 10 bases outside the gene matches.